The rows below give T cell receptor beta chains drawn from one sample of a study of Tregs in tolerant kidney transplant recipients. Clones were read by immunoSEQ multiplex PCR, and TCRdb kept only the in-frame ones, dropping some. The data contain 95,000 to 120,000 clones, almost 90% of them singletons. Specimen: CD4+ T cells from blood, collected before the transplant. The source of these receptors is a human donor who received a combined kidney and bone marrow transplant. The CDR3 runs from the conserved cysteine through the conserved F or W. The order of the fields is V gene, clone size, J gene, D gene, CDR3 DNA, CDR3 protein. The D gene is left open where the match is weak. The listing skips clone size in some rows; elsewhere it reads once, few, many or a size class.

TRBV28	-	TRBJ2-7	TRBD1	TGTGCCAGCAGGAGACAGGGAACCGAGCAGTACTTC	CASRRQGTEQYF
TRBV19	-	TRBJ1-3	-	TGTGCCAGTAGTATAGCGCGCAGCGGGGACACCATATATTTT	CASSIARSGDTIYF
TRBV5-1	once	TRBJ2-1	-	TGCGCCAGCAACTTCGGCGGGATTTACAATGAGCAGTTCTTC	CASNFGGIYNEQFF
TRBV28	-	TRBJ1-1	TRBD1	TGTGCCAGCAGAGAGGGCGCAGGGGGCCCTGAAGCTTTCTTT	CASREGAGGPEAFF
TRBV7-2	-	TRBJ1-2	-	TGTGCCAGCAGCCCCGAGGTCAGAGTTAACTATGGCTACACCTTC	CASSPEVRVNYGYTF
TRBV29-1	-	TRBJ1-1	-	TGCAGCGTTATCGACGGACGGAGGAAGAACACTGAAGCTTTCTTT	CSVIDGRRKNTEAFF
TRBV7-9	-	TRBJ1-2	-	TGTGCCAGCAGCTTAGCCGGGTTAGCCTATGGCTACACCTTC	CASSLAGLAYGYTF
TRBV4-1	few	TRBJ2-7	-	TGCGCCAGCAGCCGACAGGAATCCTACGAGCAGTACTTC	CASSRQESYEQYF
TRBV13	-	TRBJ1-5	-	TGTGCCAGCAGCTTGCAGGGGCGCAATCAGCCCCAGCATTTT	CASSLQGRNQPQHF
TRBV5-4	-	TRBJ2-7	TRBD1	TGTGCCAGCAGCTTTGAGAATATCGGGACAGGGTACTACGAGCAGTACTTC	CASSFENIGTGYYEQYF
TRBV19	-	TRBJ2-2	TRBD2	TGTGCCAGTTCCTCCCGGCTAGCGGGCCCCTCGTCGGAGCTGTTTTTT	CASSSRLAGPSSELFF
TRBV7-2	-	TRBJ2-5	-	TGTGCCAGCAGTCTAGGGGGGGTTCAAGAGACCCAGTACTTC	CASSLGGVQETQYF
TRBV4-1	-	TRBJ2-5	TRBD2	TGCGCCAGCAGCCAGCCCACTAGCGGACAAGAGACCCAGTACTTC	CASSQPTSGQETQYF
TRBV7-2	-	TRBJ2-7	TRBD2	TGTGCCAGCAGCTTAGCTACTAGCGGGAGTCTATACGAGCAGTACTTC	CASSLATSGSLYEQYF
TRBV7-2	-	TRBJ2-5	-	TGTGCCAGCAGCTTAAATTTCAACCAAGAGACCCAGTACTTC	CASSLNFNQETQYF
TRBV18	-	TRBJ2-1	-	TGTGCCAGCTCAAGCCCGGGGGAGCAGTTCTTC	CASSSPGEQFF
TRBV19	few	TRBJ2-2	TRBD1	TGTGCCAGTAGGAGGAAGGACAGGGACACCGGGGAGCTGTTTTTT	CASRRKDRDTGELFF
TRBV7-9	few	TRBJ1-2	TRBD1	TGTGCCAGCAGCCCCGGGACAGCCTATGGCTACACCTTC	CASSPGTAYGYTF
TRBV7-7	-	TRBJ2-1	TRBD2	TGTGCCAGCAGCCCGGAGCGGGGAAATGAGCAGTTCTTC	CASSPERGNEQFF
TRBV10-1	-	TRBJ2-2	-	TGCGCCAGCAGTGACACGAACACCGGGGAGCTGTTTTTT	CASSDTNTGELFF
TRBV27	-	TRBJ2-1	-	TGTGCCAGCCTCAGATGGGGGCCGAGCTCCTACAATGAGCAGTTCTTC	CASLRWGPSSYNEQFF
TRBV19	-	TRBJ1-2	-	TGTGCCAGTAGTATTCGGCAGGGTGGCTACACCTTC	CASSIRQGGYTF
TRBV29-1	-	TRBJ1-2	TRBD1	TGCAGCGTTGAATTTGGGGACAGGGTCGGCTACACCTTC	CSVEFGDRVGYTF
TRBV16	once	TRBJ2-5	TRBD2	TGTGCCAGCAGCCAATGGGGACTAACAGAAGAGACCCAGTACTTC	CASSQWGLTEETQYF
TRBV5-4	-	TRBJ2-2	-	TGTGCCAGCAGGATGACAGGACTGAACACCGGGGAGCTGTTTTTT	CASRMTGLNTGELFF
TRBV29-1	-	TRBJ1-2	TRBD1	TGCAGCGTTGAAGATCGGGCGACAGGGCATATCGGCTACACCTTC	CSVEDRATGHIGYTF
TRBV6-4	-	TRBJ2-2	-	TGTGCCAGCAGTGAACAGGAAAACACCGGGGAGCTGTTTTTT	CASSEQENTGELFF
TRBV9	-	TRBJ1-4	-	TGTGCCAGCACCCCCCGGGATGGATGGGCGGAAAAACTGTTTTTT	CASTPRDGWAEKLFF
TRBV19	-	TRBJ2-7	TRBD1	TGTGCCAGTAGTATAAGCCGGGACAGGATCTACGAGCAGTACTTC	CASSISRDRIYEQYF
TRBV7-2	-	TRBJ2-2	TRBD2	TGTGCCAGCAGCTTAGCGGGACTAGCGGGACCCGGGGAGCTGTTTTTT	CASSLAGLAGPGELFF
TRBV6-5	-	TRBJ1-1	-	TGTGCCAGCAGTTACGACGACACAAACACTGAAGCTTTCTTT	CASSYDDTNTEAFF
TRBV19	once	TRBJ2-1	-	TGTGCCAGTAGTATCGCGTTCGGGACATCCGCCTACAATGAGCAGTTCTTC	CASSIAFGTSAYNEQFF
TRBV12-2	-	TRBJ2-4	-	TGTGCAAGCCGCCGGTCCCGCGGAAGAAACATTCAGTACTTC	CASRRSRGRNIQYF
TRBV5-1	-	TRBJ2-7	TRBD1	TGCGCCAGCAGCATCCGGGACAGGGGCGGCGAGCAGTACTTC	CASSIRDRGGEQYF
TRBV20-1	-	TRBJ2-4	-	TGCAGTGCTAGAGGGGGGGAAATTCAGTACTTC	CSARGGEIQYF
TRBV5-1	-	TRBJ1-2	TRBD1	TGCGCCAGCAGCTCTAACGGACAGGGATCGGGCGGGGGCTACACCTTC	CASSSNGQGSGGGYTF
TRBV5-1	-	TRBJ1-2	-	TGCGCCAGCAGCTTTCAACCAGGAAACTATGGCTACACCTTC	CASSFQPGNYGYTF
TRBV6-1	-	TRBJ1-6	TRBD1	TGTGCCAGCAGTGAAGGGGGGACAGGGATTATGAATTCACCCCTCCACTTT	CASSEGGTGIMNSPLHF
TRBV15	-	TRBJ1-5	-	TGTGCCACCAGCGCGGTCGGCCTCAATCGGCATTTT	CATSAVGLNRHF
TRBV4-3	-	TRBJ2-7	TRBD2	TGCGCCAGCAGCCAAGATGGGGGGGGCTTC	CASSQDGGGF
TRBV5-1	-	TRBJ1-5	-	TGCGCCAGCAGCCCCGGGACAAGCAATCAGCCCCAGCATTTT	CASSPGTSNQPQHF
TRBV27	-	TRBJ1-6	-	TGTGCCAGCAGTACGCTGGACAGATTAAATTCACCCCTCCACTTT	CASSTLDRLNSPLHF
TRBV11-2	-	TRBJ2-1	TRBD1	TGTGCCAGCAGCTTAGATCGGGACAGCTCCTACAATGAGCAGTTCTTC	CASSLDRDSSYNEQFF
TRBV19	-	TRBJ2-1	TRBD2	TGTGCCAGTAGTACGGGGACTAGCGGGAACTACAATGAGCAGTTCTTC	CASSTGTSGNYNEQFF
TRBV28	-	TRBJ2-1	TRBD2	TGTGCCAGCAGCGAACCGGGACTAGCGGGATATATTTTCTTC	CASSEPGLAGYIFF
TRBV6-6	-	TRBJ1-4	-	TGTGCCAGCAGTATACAGGGTGAGGGCTACAATGAAAAACTGTTTTTT	CASSIQGEGYNEKLFF
TRBV9	-	TRBJ1-1	TRBD1	TGTGCCAGCAGCCACGGACAGGGGTTTGTGACTGAAGCTTTCTTT	CASSHGQGFVTEAFF
TRBV5-1	-	TRBJ1-1	TRBD1	TGCGCCAGCAGCTCAGGGACAGGGTTTAAGGGCACTGAAGCTTTCTTT	CASSSGTGFKGTEAFF
TRBV7-9	-	TRBJ2-5	TRBD2	TGTGCCAGCAGCTGGACTAGCGGGGGTAACCAAGAGACCCAGTACTTC	CASSWTSGGNQETQYF
TRBV10-3	-	TRBJ2-1	-	TGTGCCATCAGTGGATCGGCCACCTCCGGGTTTCGGTTCTTC	CAISGSATSGFRFF
TRBV27	-	TRBJ1-1	-	TGTGCCAGCAGTCCGGGATGGGGCACTGAAGCTTTCTTT	CASSPGWGTEAFF
TRBV7-2	-	TRBJ2-1	-	TGTGCCAGCAGCTCGGGTGGGAGCTCCTACAATGAGCAGTTCTTC	CASSSGGSSYNEQFF
TRBV5-1	-	TRBJ1-3	-	TGCGCCAGCAGCGTAGACAGGAGGGGAAACACCATATATTTT	CASSVDRRGNTIYF
TRBV5-6	-	TRBJ2-2	TRBD2	TGTGCCAGCAGCTCGAGGACTAGCGGGGGGCACTACACCGGGGAGCTGTTTTTT	CASSSRTSGGHYTGELFF